This T cell receptor beta chain was identified during a study of patients and donors after allogeneic stem cell transplantation. TCRdb called the RT-PCR reads again in MiXCR, with one record for every CDR3 protein. Here the sample spans 200,000 to 250,000 distinct CDR3 sequences, around 14% being singletons. CDR3 length: 15 amino acids. Per the germline V gene, CDR1 is LNHDA and CDR2 is SQIVND (reference sequence). With 3 bases removed from V and 4 bases from J, the gap between germline ends came to 15 bases. The chain carries TRBV19 and TRBJ1-1; no clear D gene. The receptor was derived from a human donor who was either an allogeneic HSCT recipient or a stem cell or donor lymphocyte infusion donor (not recorded which). It is not recorded whose cells these are; they may come from a transplant donor. Sequenced: blood, either unsorted or a sorted T cell fraction (not recorded which). CDR3 DNA: TGTGCCAGTAGTATTGATCGGCGAGTGGTCACTGAAGCTTTCTTT. The encoded protein is CASSIDRRVVTEAFF.